Presented here are 32 T cell receptor beta chains from one specimen sequenced in a study of blood T cell repertoires in COVID-19. This table comes from immunoSEQ multiplex PCR, and its TCRdb copy is limited to in-frame clones, with some not included. This sample has almost 250,000 clones, with about 84% found just once. The sample taken for sequencing was peripheral blood. Source of these receptors: a woman older than 75 with COVID-19, enrolled during active disease.

This sequence joins TRBV7-9 and TRBJ2-1; 14 bases line up with TRBD2. Germline assignment: CDR1 SEHNR and CDR2 FQNEAQ (reference sequence). The length of the CDR3 is 17 residues. The ends lost 5 bases at V and 3 bases at J; junction bases unmatched: 6. The CDR3 spells CASSVGLAGGLYNEQFF. In DNA form, the CDR3 reads TGTGCCAGCAGCGTCGGACTAGCGGGGGGCCTCTACAATGAGCAGTTCTTC.

The J gene is TRBJ2-5, the V gene TRBV28, with 9 nucleotides matching TRBD1. V dropped 2 bases and J dropped 5; count of bases not matched to a gene: 9. The CDR3 sequence is 16 residues long. The germline CDR1 and CDR2 sequences are MDHEN and SYDVKM. The CDR3 DNA is TGTGCCAGCAGTTTAAGCCGCACAGGGGGCCGGGAGACCCAGTACTTC. It specifies CASSLSRTGGRETQYF.

J is TRBJ2-7 and V is TRBV7-2; TRBD1 matches at 11 bases. Germline-derived CDR1 and CDR2 are SGHTA and FQGNSA. The J segment lost 1 base and the V segment lost 3 bases, leaving 5 bases of the junction unmatched. The CDR3 contains 16 residues. The CDR3 reads CASSFGGTGGSYEQYF. DNA of the CDR3: TGTGCCAGCAGCTTCGGCGGGACAGGGGGGTCCTACGAGCAGTACTTC.

V gene TRBV10-3 combines with J gene TRBJ2-5, with 9 bases matching TRBD1. Germline V gene lookup returns CDR1 ENHRY and CDR2 SYGVKD. With 6 bases clipped from V and 2 bases from J, the junction kept 4 bases outside the gene matches. The length of the CDR3 is 14 residues. CDR3 in amino acids: CAIREGTGQETQYF. DNA for the CDR3: TGTGCCATCAGAGAGGGGACAGGGCAAGAGACCCAGTACTTC.

The genes are TRBV7-6 and TRBJ1-1; tentatively, D is TRBD1 (5 bases). The CDR3 covers 16 residues. Trimming left V 0 bases short and J 4 bases short, with 15 bases between. Germline V gene sequence: CDR1 SGHVS, CDR2 FNYEAQ. The CDR3 protein is CASSLAAGPGSTEAFF. The DNA for the CDR3 is TGTGCCAGCAGCTTAGCGGCAGGGCCTGGTAGCACTGAAGCTTTCTTT.

This clone was found once. The rearrangement joins TRBV5-5 to TRBJ2-3; 7 bases align to TRBD1. Germline V gene sequence: CDR1 SGHKS, CDR2 YYEKEE (reference sequence). The CDR3 loop spans 15 amino acids. With 5 bases clipped from V and 1 base from J, the junction kept 7 bases outside the gene matches. The CDR3 protein is CASRIDRARTDTQYF. The CDR3 bases are TGTGCCAGCAGGATAGACAGGGCCCGCACAGATACGCAGTATTTT.

The chain is built from TRBV18 and TRBJ1-1, with D uncertain. The V end lost 5 bases, the J end lost 1 base, and 11 bases lay between the germline ends. CDR3 length: 14 residues. Germline values: CDR1 KGHSH, CDR2 LQKENI. This chain's CDR3 is CASSEDTGNTEAFF. CDR3 in DNA: TGTGCCAGCTCAGAAGACACTGGGAACACTGAAGCTTTCTTT. The entire variable domain, with the rest obtained from reference TRBV18 and TRBJ1-1, is as follows: NAGVMQNPRHLVRRRGQEARLRCSPMKGHSHVYWYRQLPEEGLKFMVYLQKENIIDESGMPKERFSAEFPKEGPSILRIQQVVRGDSAAYFCASSEDTGNTEAFFGQGTRLTVV.

The V call is TRBV6-2 or TRBV6-3, the J call TRBJ2-7, with 10 bases aligning to TRBD2. The V gene end was trimmed by 6 bases and the J gene end by 6 bases; junction bases not matched to a gene: 11. Germline V gives CDR1 MNHEY, CDR2 SVGEGT. The CDR3 spans 15 residues. The CDR3 coding sequence is TGTGCCAGCAGCCCCCTCGGGCTAGCGGGGGTCGAGCAGTACGTC. This codes for CASSPLGLAGVEQYV.

V gene TRBV5-6 combines with J gene TRBJ1-6, with D perhaps TRBD1 (6 bases). The V end was cut by 4 bases, the J end by 7 bases, with 15 bases between. Germline CDR1 and CDR2: SGHDT and YYEEEE. The CDR3 consists of 15 residues. The CDR3 DNA sequence: TGTGCCAGCAGCCCCCAAGGGGGTGGGAATTCACCCCTCCACTTT. Translation: CASSPQGGGNSPLHF.

DNA of the CDR3: TGCGCCAGCAGCTTCCCAGGAGATACGCAGTATTTT. Its translation: CASSFPGDTQYF. This chain uses TRBV5-1 with TRBJ2-3; no definite D call. The germline V gene encodes CDR1 SGHRS and CDR2 YFSETQ. V was trimmed by 2 bases and J by 5 bases, leaving 6 bases between them. The CDR3 consists of 12 residues.

This chain joins TRBV7-2 and TRBJ2-7; no clear D gene. Germline V lookup: CDR1 SGHTA, CDR2 FQGNSA. This CDR3 region has 12 residues. The V and J ends lost 1 base and 5 bases respectively, with 6 bases between them. This CDR3 reads CASSLGLDEQYF. The CDR3 DNA follows: TGTGCCAGCAGCTTAGGATTAGACGAGCAGTACTTC.

The chain is built from TRBV2 and TRBJ1-5; the D gene is possibly TRBD1 (6 bases). Germline CDR1 is SNHLY and CDR2 is FYNNEI. The CDR3 is 16 amino acids. With 7 bases removed from V and 4 bases from J, the gap between germline ends came to 20 bases. The CDR3 spells CASKLGSGTSNQPQHF. The CDR3 region has the DNA TGTGCCAGCAAATTGGGATCCGGGACATCAAATCAGCCCCAGCATTTT.

This chain links TRBV27 with TRBJ1-6; 11 bases agree with TRBD1. CDR1 and CDR2 (germline): MNHEY, SMNVEV (reference sequence). The junction had 8 bases not matched to a gene; V was cut back by 0 bases and J by 10 bases. The CDR3 has 17 amino acids. The CDR3 DNA reads as TGTGCCAGCAGTTTATCAGGGACAGGGGGGATTTGGTCACCCCTCCACTTT. The encoded protein is CASSLSGTGGIWSPLHF.

The V gene is TRBV29-1, the J gene TRBJ1-2; 9 positions agree with TRBD1. This CDR3 is 12 amino acids long. Trimming removed 2 bases from V and 6 bases from J; junction bases left unmatched: 1. In germline, CDR1 is SQVTM, CDR2 ANQGSEA. In DNA form, the CDR3 reads TGCAGCGTTGAAAGGACAGGGGATGGCTACACCTTC. Amino acid sequence: CSVERTGDGYTF. The whole variable domain, filled in from reference TRBV29-1 and TRBJ1-2, reads SAVISQKPSRDICQRGTSLTIQCQVDSQVTMMFWYRQQPGQSLTLIATANQGSEATYESGFVIDKFPISRPNLTFSTLTVSNMSPEDSSIYLCSVERTGDGYTFGSGTRLTVV.

V gene TRBV5-1 combines with J gene TRBJ1-1; no firm D call. This CDR3 spans 16 amino acids. Germline V CDR1 and CDR2: SGHRS, YFSETQ. The V end lost 4 bases, the J end lost 0 bases, and 16 bases lay between the germline ends. DNA for the CDR3: TGCGCCAGCAGCACCGAATTTAGTACCTTGAACACTGAAGCTTTCTTT. It is translated as CASSTEFSTLNTEAFF.

The chain employs TRBV6-5 and TRBJ1-2; D is uncertain. The CDR3 spans 13 residues. V shed 6 bases and J shed 5 bases, with 13 bases lying between them. Germline loops: CDR1 MNHEY, CDR2 SVGAGI. The CDR3 region has the DNA TGTGCCAGCAGGGCGCCTGGAGTATATGGCTACACCTTC. Protein product: CASRAPGVYGYTF.

This chain joins TRBV9 and TRBJ1-3, with a possible D match to TRBD1 (5 bases). This CDR3 comprises 15 residues. V lost 3 bases and J lost 0, with 10 bases in between. Germline lookup yields CDR1 SGDLS and CDR2 YYNGEE. DNA of the CDR3: TGTGCCAGCAGCGCGGACATCGGCTCTGGAAACACCATATATTTT. Its protein is CASSADIGSGNTIYF.

The rearrangement links TRBV5-4 to TRBJ2-2; tentative D call: TRBD1 (6 bases). CDR1 is SGHNT, CDR2 YYREEE, per germline (reference sequence). V lost 3 bases and J 4 bases, leaving 13 bases between the germline ends. This CDR3 has 15 residues. The DNA for the CDR3 is TGTGCCAGCAGCTCAGGGGTTGGGGGCACCGGGGAGCTGTTTTTT. It codes for CASSSGVGGTGELFF.

This rearrangement joins TRBV18 to TRBJ2-2; TRBD1 matches at 10 bases. The germline V gene has CDR1 KGHSH and CDR2 LQKENI. This CDR3 has 17 amino acids. Trimming removed 4 bases from V and 6 bases from J; junction bases left unmatched: 11. The CDR3 is CASSLFSPGQGSGELFF. CDR3 sequence (DNA): TGTGCCAGCTCACTTTTCTCGCCGGGACAGGGGTCCGGGGAGCTGTTTTTT.

The chain couples TRBV7-8 to TRBJ1-3; D unresolved. Germline values: CDR1 SGHVS, CDR2 FQNEAQ. The V and J ends lost 1 base and 3 bases respectively, with 16 bases between them. There are 17 residues in the CDR3. CDR3 in amino acids: CASSLVQPGSGGNTIYF. The CDR3 nucleotides are TGTGCCAGCAGCTTAGTTCAGCCCGGGAGTGGTGGAAACACCATATATTTT.

The V and J genes are TRBV5-8 and TRBJ1-2, with D possibly matching TRBD1 (5 bases). V shed 5 bases and J shed 6 bases, with 20 bases lying between them. The germline V gene encodes CDR1 SGHTS and CDR2 YDEGEE. The CDR3 has 15 residues. The CDR3 loop is CASRPGGRGRDGYTF. The CDR3 region has the DNA TGTGCCAGCAGGCCCGGTGGAAGGGGCAGGGATGGCTACACCTTC. Combining the CDR3 with reference TRBV5-8 and TRBJ1-2 gives the whole variable domain EAGVTQSPTHLIKTRGQQATLRCSPISGHTSVYWYQQALGLGLQFLLWYDEGEERNRGNFPPRFSGRQFPNYSSELNVNALELEDSALYLCASRPGGRGRDGYTFGSGTRLTVV.

V gene TRBV5-1 combines with J gene TRBJ2-2; tentatively, D is TRBD2 (6 bases). This CDR3 spans 15 amino acids. Germline V gene data show CDR1 as SGHRS and CDR2 as YFSETQ. V was shortened by 0 bases and J by 4 bases, with 10 bases between the two germline ends. The CDR3: CASSLGGVSTGELFF. Here the CDR3 DNA reads TGCGCCAGCAGCTTGGGCGGGGTCAGCACCGGGGAGCTGTTTTTT.

The chain couples TRBV6-5 to TRBJ1-1; 7 positions agree with TRBD1. V was pared by 8 bases and J by 2 bases, with 5 bases of the junction left unmatched. Germline V gene lookup returns CDR1 MNHEY and CDR2 SVGAGI. The CDR3 extends over 13 amino acids. The CDR3 DNA reads TGTGCCAGCTCCGGACAGGCCAACACTGAAGCTTTCTTT. Translated, it gives CASSGQANTEAFF.

This clone came up a few times. The CDR3 here is CSVSPLNSPADTQYF. The CDR3 DNA is TGCAGCGTGTCCCCGCTAAATTCCCCGGCAGATACGCAGTATTTT. The V and J genes are TRBV29-1 and TRBJ2-3; no firm D call. Germline V gene lookup returns CDR1 SQVTM and CDR2 ANQGSEA. The CDR3 is 15 residues long. V was pared by 6 bases and J by 4 bases, with 20 bases between.

This clone was recorded once. V gene TRBV29-1 combines with J gene TRBJ2-2; possible D gene TRBD1, 6 bases. Deletions cut 7 bases from V and 1 base from J, with 10 bases between. Germline CDR1 is SQVTM and CDR2 is ANQGSEA. This CDR3 spans 13 amino acids. CDR3 in DNA: TGCAGCGGCGGACAGATGAACACCGGGGAGCTGTTTTTT. Its translation: CSGGQMNTGELFF.

The gene calls are TRBV4-3 and TRBJ1-6; 8 bases agree with TRBD1. Germline values: CDR1 LGHNA, CDR2 YSLEER. CDR3 length equals 14 residues. J gave up 10 bases and V 2 bases, and 4 bases lay outside the gene matches. The CDR3 region is CASSQQGALSPLHF. For the CDR3, the DNA is TGCGCCAGCAGCCAACAGGGGGCCTTATCACCCCTCCACTTT.

V gene TRBV7-9 combines with J gene TRBJ1-2; D is unclear. Deletions cut 5 bases from V and 7 bases from J, with 14 bases between. Germline CDR1 SEHNR, CDR2 FQNEAQ (reference sequence). The CDR3 extends over 13 amino acids. CDR3 residues: CASSVTDSGGYTF. As DNA, the CDR3 is TGTGCCAGCAGCGTTACGGACTCCGGTGGCTACACCTTC.

This clone was observed a handful of times. The chain carries TRBV30 and TRBJ1-2; TRBD1 agrees at 9 bases. The CDR3 is 14 amino acids. Germline assignment: CDR1 GTSNPN and CDR2 SVGIG (reference sequence). J gave up 8 bases and V 4 bases, and 11 bases lay outside the gene matches. The CDR3 DNA sequence: TGTGCCTGGATCCGCTTCACAGGGGGCAACGGCTACACCTTC. It specifies CAWIRFTGGNGYTF.

This sequence joins TRBV7-6 and TRBJ2-1; TRBD2 agrees at 8 bases. The CDR3 contains 15 residues. CDR1 and CDR2 (germline): SGHVS, FNYEAQ. V shed 6 bases, J shed 2 bases, and the junction held 6 bases outside the gene matches. CDR3 nucleotide sequence: TGTGCCAGCAGTCGGACGGGACTAGCCTACAATGAGCAGTTCTTC. Residues: CASSRTGLAYNEQFF. The variable domain in full, with the rest retrieved from reference TRBV7-6 and TRBJ2-1, is GAGVSQSPRYKVTKRGQDVALRCDPISGHVSLYWYRQALGQGPEFLTYFNYEAQQDKSGLPNDRFSAERPEGSISTLTIQRTEQRDSAMYRCASSRTGLAYNEQFFGPGTRLTVL.

The chain couples TRBV5-1 to TRBJ2-2; a possible D gene is TRBD1 (5 bases). The CDR3 extends over 14 amino acids. V shed 6 bases and J shed 5 bases, with 14 bases lying between them. Germline CDR1 is SGHRS and CDR2 is YFSETQ. The CDR3 region has the DNA TGCGCCAGCACCCAGACGGACACGACCGGGGAGCTGTTTTTT. Encoded protein: CASTQTDTTGELFF.

The rearrangement joins TRBV28 to TRBJ1-1, with 7 nucleotides matching TRBD1. Germline V gene data show CDR1 as MDHEN and CDR2 as SYDVKM. Losses at the gene ends were 7 bases for V and 1 base for J; bases not matched to a gene: 3. CDR3 length: 13 amino acids. CDR3 residues: CASNRQGNTEAFF. The CDR3 DNA sequence: TGTGCCAGCAATAGACAGGGGAACACTGAAGCTTTCTTT.

The J gene is TRBJ1-6, the V gene TRBV7-9; D gene ambiguous. The germline CDR1 and CDR2 sequences are SEHNR and FQNEAQ (reference sequence). The CDR3 is made up of 16 amino acids. V gave up 5 bases and J gave up 10 bases, with 21 bases separating them. For the CDR3, the DNA is TGTGCCAGCAGCCCCGGTCGGGGAGAAGTAGGATCACCCCTCCACTTT. Protein: CASSPGRGEVGSPLHF.